The T cell receptor beta chain described here comes from a study of sequential checkpoint blockade in melanoma. Overall study: Arm A got nivolumab then ipilimumab; arm B the reverse, 1:1. Both treatment sequences were followed by maintenance nivolumab.

Treatment reported: randomized to nivolumab then ipilimumab (arm A) or the reverse (arm B). Patients had received no earlier DNA-damaging chemotherapy. From thawed PBMCs, live CD3+CD8+ cells negative for CD19 and CD56 were sorted. Per the germline V gene, CDR1 is MNHEY and CDR2 is SVGAGI. The CDR3 length is 14 residues. Repertoires were generated with immunoSEQ multiplex PCR, while TCRdb's copy carries only in-frame clones and drops some. The table shows 9,000 to 15,000 clones, with approximately 80% occurring only once. The sequence was obtained from a human donor with melanoma. The rearrangement joins TRBV6-5 to TRBJ2-5, with TRBD2 matching over 8 bases. The end of the DNA is better explained by TRBJ2-7, so the J call may be wrong. This specimen was CD8+ T cells sorted from blood (inferred from file names), taken from a patient given nivolumab and ipilimumab in sequence. This CDR3 is CASKSGGRPNEQYF. CDR3 coding DNA: TGTGCCAGCAAGAGCGGGGGCCGGCCTAACGAGCAGTACTTC.